The source of this TCR beta chain is a study of T cell repertoires in cytomegalovirus infection. Study-wide context: Selected CMV epitopes included recently identified HLA-C-restricted ones as well as well-studied HLA-B-restricted ones. Public TCR beta signature analysis indicated the presence of both CMV infection and matching HLA type.

The V gene lost 5 bases and the J gene lost 7 bases, with 20 bases spanning the gap. The germline CDR1 and CDR2 sequences are SGHTA and FQGTGA. This CDR3 region has 16 residues. This clonotype was counted ten times or more. Its antigen is not identified. From the reads, TCRdb called clonotypes with MiXCR, one entry per CDR3 protein. The repertoire holds some 920,000 distinct CDR3 sequences, with approximately 30% as singletons. The sequences come from cultured CD8+ T cells from PBMCs, collected from culture after CMV antigen stimulation. This sequence was found in a human donor in good health (CMV status not recorded). Some clones in this sample may be carry-over from other donors' samples. The chain employs TRBV7-3 and TRBJ2-2, with D perhaps being TRBD1 or TRBD2 (5 bases each). CDR3 amino acids: CASSPSVGVKGGELFF. The CDR3 DNA follows: TGTGCCAGCAGCCCCAGTGTGGGGGTTAAAGGCGGGGAGCTGTTTTTT.